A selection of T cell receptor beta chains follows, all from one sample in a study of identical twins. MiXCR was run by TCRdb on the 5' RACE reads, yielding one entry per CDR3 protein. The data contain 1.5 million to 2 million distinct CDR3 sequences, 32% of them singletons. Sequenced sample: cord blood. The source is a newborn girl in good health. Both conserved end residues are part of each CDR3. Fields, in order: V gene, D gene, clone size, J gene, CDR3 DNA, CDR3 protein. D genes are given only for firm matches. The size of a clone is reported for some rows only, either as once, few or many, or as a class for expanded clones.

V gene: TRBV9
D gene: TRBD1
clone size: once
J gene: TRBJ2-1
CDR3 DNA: TGTGCCAGCAGCGTCGGACAGGGCCTCCACGAGACCCAGTTCTTC
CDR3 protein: CASSVGQGLHETQFF

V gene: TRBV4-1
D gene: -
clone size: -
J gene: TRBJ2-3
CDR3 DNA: TGCGCCAGCAGCCAAGTCGGCAGGGACCCAGATACGCAGTATTTT
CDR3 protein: CASSQVGRDPDTQYF

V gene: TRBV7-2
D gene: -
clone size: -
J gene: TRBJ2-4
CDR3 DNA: TGTGCCAGCAGCTTTGGGGGACTCCGGAGCCTAGCCAAAAACATTCAGTACTTC
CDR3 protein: CASSFGGLRSLAKNIQYF

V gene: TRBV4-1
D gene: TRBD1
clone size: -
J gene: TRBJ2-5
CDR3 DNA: TGCGCCAGCAGCCAAGTCTTGACTGCCCAGGGGGCCCAGTACTTC
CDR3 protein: CASSQVLTAQGAQYF

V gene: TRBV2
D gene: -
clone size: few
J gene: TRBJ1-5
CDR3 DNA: TGTGCCAGCAGTGCCGGGGGGGGCGTCGGCAATCAGCCCCAGCATTTT
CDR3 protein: CASSAGGGVGNQPQHF

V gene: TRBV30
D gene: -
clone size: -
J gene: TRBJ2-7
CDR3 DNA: TGTGCCTGGACCCAGGGGATCGGCTACGAGCAGTACTTC
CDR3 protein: CAWTQGIGYEQYF

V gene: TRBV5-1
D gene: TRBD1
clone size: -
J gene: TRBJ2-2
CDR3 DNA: TGCGCCAGCAGCGCCGATAACCGACAGGGAACCGGGGAGCTGTTTTTT
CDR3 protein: CASSADNRQGTGELFF

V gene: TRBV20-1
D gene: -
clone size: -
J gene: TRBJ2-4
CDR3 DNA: TGCAGTGCTAGACCTAGCTATGTCTACAATGAGCAGTACTTC
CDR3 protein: CSARPSYVYNEQYF

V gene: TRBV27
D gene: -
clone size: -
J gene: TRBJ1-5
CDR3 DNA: TGTGCCAGCAGTTTCGAAGGGGTTGGTCAGCCCCAGCATTTT
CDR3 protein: CASSFEGVGQPQHF

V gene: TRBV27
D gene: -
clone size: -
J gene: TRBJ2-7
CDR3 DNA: TGTGCCAGCAGTTTATCTGGGCCTCTGTACGAGCAGTACTTC
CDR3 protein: CASSLSGPLYEQYF

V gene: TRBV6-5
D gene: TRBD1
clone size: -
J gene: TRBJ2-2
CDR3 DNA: TGTGCCAGCAGTTACTCGGGGACAGGGGACACCGGGGAGCTGTTTTTT
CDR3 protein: CASSYSGTGDTGELFF

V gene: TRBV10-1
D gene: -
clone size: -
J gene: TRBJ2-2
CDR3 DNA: TGCGCCAGCAGTGAGTCCAGGGACACCGGGGAGCTGTTTTTT
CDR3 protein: CASSESRDTGELFF

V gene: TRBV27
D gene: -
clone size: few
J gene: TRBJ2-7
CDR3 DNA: TGTGCCAGCAGTTTTTTTGGCTCCTACGAGCAGTACTTC
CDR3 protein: CASSFFGSYEQYF

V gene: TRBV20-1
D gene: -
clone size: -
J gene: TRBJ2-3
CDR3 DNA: TGCAGTGCTAGAGTAGGACTATGGGGTTCAGATACGCAGTATTTT
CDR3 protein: CSARVGLWGSDTQYF

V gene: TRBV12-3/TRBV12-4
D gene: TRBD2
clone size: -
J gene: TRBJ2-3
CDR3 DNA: TGTGCCAGCAGTCCTCAGTCTAGCGGGAGGGCCGCAGATACGCAGTATTTT
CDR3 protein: CASSPQSSGRAADTQYF

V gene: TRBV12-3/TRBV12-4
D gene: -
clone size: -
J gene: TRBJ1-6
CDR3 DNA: TGTGCCAGCCGGGCCTATAATTCACCCCTCCACTTT
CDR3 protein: CASRAYNSPLHF

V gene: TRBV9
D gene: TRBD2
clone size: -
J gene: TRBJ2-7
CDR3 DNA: TGTGCCAGCAGCGTAGCAGCGGGAGCCTCCTACGAGCAGTACTTC
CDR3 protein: CASSVAAGASYEQYF

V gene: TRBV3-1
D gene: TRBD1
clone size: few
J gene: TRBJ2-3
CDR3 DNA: TGTGCCAGCAGCCAAAGTCAGGACAGGAGAGATACGCAGTATTTT
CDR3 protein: CASSQSQDRRDTQYF

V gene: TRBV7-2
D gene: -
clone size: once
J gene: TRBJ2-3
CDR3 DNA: TGTGCCAGCAGCTTAGAGAGCCCAGCGGGCACAGATACGCAGTATTTT
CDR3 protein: CASSLESPAGTDTQYF

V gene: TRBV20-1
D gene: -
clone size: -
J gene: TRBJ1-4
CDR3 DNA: TGCAGTGCAGGACATTCTTGGGGGAGTGGTGAAAAACTGTTTTTT
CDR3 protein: CSAGHSWGSGEKLFF

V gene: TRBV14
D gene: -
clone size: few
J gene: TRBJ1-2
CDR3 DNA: TGTGCCAGCAGCCAAGGTCCGCCAGGGTTATTAGGTGGCTACACCTTC
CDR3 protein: CASSQGPPGLLGGYTF

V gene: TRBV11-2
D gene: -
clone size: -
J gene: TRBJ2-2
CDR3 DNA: TGTGCCAGCAGCTTATTCGCGGGGACGAACACCGGGGAGCTGTTTTTT
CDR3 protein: CASSLFAGTNTGELFF

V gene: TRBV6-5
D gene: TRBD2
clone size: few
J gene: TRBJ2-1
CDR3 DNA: TGTGCCAGCAGTTACGTGACTAGCGGTAACAATGAGCAGTTCTTC
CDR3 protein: CASSYVTSGNNEQFF

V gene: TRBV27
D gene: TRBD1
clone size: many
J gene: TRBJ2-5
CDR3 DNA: TGTGCCAGCAGTCCCAAGAGGACAGGGAATGAAGAGACCCAGTACTTC
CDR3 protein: CASSPKRTGNEETQYF

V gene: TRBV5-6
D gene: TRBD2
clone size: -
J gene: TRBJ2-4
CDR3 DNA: TGTGCCAGCAGCTTGGGACTAGCGGGAGAAGGGAACATTCAGGACTTC
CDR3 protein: CASSLGLAGEGNIQDF

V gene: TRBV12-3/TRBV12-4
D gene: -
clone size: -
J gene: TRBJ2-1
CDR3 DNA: TGTGCCAGCAGTTTAGGGAGGTGGGAGACCCAGTTCTTC
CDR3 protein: CASSLGRWETQFF